This entry lists 12 T cell receptor beta chains sequenced from one sample in a study of technical replicates of blood from a handful of donors. The table came from immunoSEQ multiplex PCR; TCRdb's copy has only in-frame clones and leaves some out. The sample yields tens of thousands of clones, around 92% seen once. The sequenced material came from T cells isolated from PBMCs. Receptors were obtained from a human donor in good health.

CDR3 in DNA: TGTGCCAGCAGGGGGCCAAACACCGGGGAGCTGTTTTTT. Translation: CASRGPNTGELFF. The chain is built from TRBV6-1 and TRBJ2-2, with TRBD1 as a possible D gene (5 bases). Trimming pared 6 bases from V and 2 bases from J, leaving 7 bases between. CDR3 length: 13 residues. Germline values: CDR1 MNHNS, CDR2 SASEGT.

The chain carries TRBV9 and TRBJ2-2, with 8 bases fitting TRBD2. The CDR3 sequence is 18 residues long. The germline V gene has CDR1 SGDLS and CDR2 YYNGEE. J gave up 7 bases and V 6 bases, and 20 bases lay outside the gene matches. DNA for the CDR3: TGTGCCAGCAATTTGGGAAGGGGGACTAGTATGGGACACGGGGAGCTGTTTTTT. It specifies CASNLGRGTSMGHGELFF.

This clone was recorded only once. CDR3 amino acids: CASSQQGFQLATNEKLFF. The CDR3 region has the DNA TGTGCCAGCAGCCAACAGGGATTTCAGCTGGCAACTAATGAAAAACTGTTTTTT. The rearrangement joins TRBV7-2 to TRBJ1-4; perhaps TRBD1 as D (6 bases). Trimming took 5 bases from V and 0 from J, leaving 19 bases between them. The germline V gene encodes CDR1 SGHTA and CDR2 FQGNSA. The length of the CDR3 is 18 residues.

The sample holds one count of this clone. J is TRBJ2-5 and V is TRBV19; D might be TRBD2 (6 bases). The V and J ends lost 4 bases and 5 bases respectively, with 11 bases between them. Looked up from germline, CDR1 is LNHDA and CDR2 is SQIVND (reference sequence). This CDR3 comprises 13 residues. The CDR3, as DNA: TGTGCCAGTAGTACCCGGGAGAGGGAGACCCAGTACTTC. Its translation: CASSTRERETQYF.

The J gene is TRBJ2-5, the V gene TRBV7-2; TRBD1 matches at 7 bases. The CDR3 has 15 amino acids. Germline V CDR1 and CDR2: SGHTA, FQGNSA. With V trimmed by 2 bases and J by 4 bases, 7 bases remained unmatched. CDR3 protein: CASSLPVGDRETQYF. Written as DNA, the CDR3 is TGTGCCAGCAGCTTACCGGTAGGGGACAGAGAGACCCAGTACTTC.

CDR3 residues: CASSLQGSTEAFF. CDR3 DNA sequence: TGTGCCAGTAGCTTACAGGGGAGCACTGAAGCTTTCTTT. The chain uses TRBV19 and TRBJ1-1, with TRBD1 identical over 7 bases. Trimming took 6 bases from V and 4 from J; bases not matched to a gene: 5. Germline-derived CDR1 and CDR2 are LNHDA and SQIVND (reference sequence). The CDR3 is 13 amino acids. The full variable domain, rest sourced from reference TRBV19 and TRBJ1-1, is DGGITQSPKYLFRKEGQNVTLSCEQNLNHDAMYWYRQDPGQGLRLIYYSQIVNDFQKGDIAEGYSVSREKKESFPLTVTSAQKNPTAFYLCASSLQGSTEAFFGQGTRLTVV.

The chain carries TRBV6-4 and TRBJ2-3; 12 bases map to TRBD2. CDR3 length: 15 amino acids. V gave up 4 bases and J gave up 4 bases; unmatched junction bases: 3. Germline-derived CDR1 and CDR2 are MRHNA and SNTAGT. CDR3 sequence: CASSAGTSGPDTQYF. The CDR3, as DNA: TGTGCCAGCAGTGCCGGGACTAGCGGGCCAGATACGCAGTATTTT.

The chain carries TRBV28 and TRBJ2-1; 9 bases fit TRBD2. The CDR3 spans 16 residues. Germline V gene sequence: CDR1 MDHEN, CDR2 SYDVKM. J gave up 10 bases and V 6 bases, and 16 bases lay outside the gene matches. As DNA, the CDR3 is TGTGCCAGCAGCCCGCTCTCCGCGGGAGGGCCCGGAGAGCAGTTCTTC. This gives the protein CASSPLSAGGPGEQFF.

The rearrangement uses TRBV5-4 and TRBJ1-3; 7 positions match TRBD1. This CDR3 has 11 residues. V dropped 2 bases and J dropped 16; count of bases not matched to a gene: 6. Germline V gene sequence: CDR1 SGHNT, CDR2 YYREEE (reference sequence). The CDR3 nucleotides read TGTGCCAGCAGCTTTAGGGGGCAGAGGTATTTT. Amino acids: CASSFRGQRYF.

The gene calls are TRBV5-6 and TRBJ2-7; TRBD1 matches 10 bases. The CDR3 contains 14 residues. Trimming at V came to 3 bases and at J to 2 bases, leaving 2 bases not matched to a gene. Germline CDR1 SGHDT, CDR2 YYEEEE. CDR3 sequence: CASSYGTGAYEQYF. CDR3 bases: TGTGCCAGCAGCTACGGGACAGGGGCCTACGAGCAGTACTTC.

This chain connects TRBV19 to TRBJ2-3; D is unresolved. The germline gives CDR1 LNHDA, CDR2 SQIVND (reference sequence). This CDR3 region has 13 residues. The V end lost 0 bases, the J end lost 12 bases, and 13 bases lay between the germline ends. In DNA, the CDR3 is TGTGCCAGTAGTATAGATAATAAGATGGCCCAGTATTTT. Translated: CASSIDNKMAQYF.

This clone appeared a few times. This chain connects TRBV15 to TRBJ2-5; D remains unclear. The germline V and J ends were trimmed by 3 bases and 2 bases, with 10 bases remaining between them. The length of the CDR3 is 14 residues. Looked up from germline, CDR1 is LNHNV and CDR2 is YYDKDF (reference sequence). CDR3: CATSSEWSQETQYF. CDR3 bases: TGTGCCACCAGCAGCGAATGGAGTCAAGAGACCCAGTACTTC.